This T cell receptor beta chain appears in the sequencing data of a study of beta chain features in type 1 diabetes. Findings and limits, study-wide: Across all four CD4+ subsets, people with type 1 diabetes showed modestly shorter TCRB CDR3s. A PCR bias possibly favoring shorter templates would apply equally to patients and controls.

Purity above 95% was achieved in all sorted populations. Note on this clone: Its target is unknown.

The CDR3 runs 13 residues. Trimming removed 3 bases from V and 2 bases from J, with 8 bases in between. In germline, CDR1 is SGHNT, CDR2 YYREEE (reference sequence). As every portion of the isolated RNA was reverse transcribed, the sequencing read expressed TCRB transcripts. Sequencing was performed with immunoSEQ multiplex PCR; in TCRdb, only in-frame clones are kept and a portion is missing. The data hold roughly 300,000 clones, with 8% observed a single time. The sequenced material came from central memory CD4+ T cells from blood. V is TRBV5-4 and J is TRBJ2-5, with D tentatively TRBD1 (5 bases). The source of this sequence is a woman between 18 and 29 years old in good health. CDR3 coding DNA: TGTGCCAGCAGCTCGACAGTTCAAGAGACCCAGTACTTC. It is translated as CASSSTVQETQYF.